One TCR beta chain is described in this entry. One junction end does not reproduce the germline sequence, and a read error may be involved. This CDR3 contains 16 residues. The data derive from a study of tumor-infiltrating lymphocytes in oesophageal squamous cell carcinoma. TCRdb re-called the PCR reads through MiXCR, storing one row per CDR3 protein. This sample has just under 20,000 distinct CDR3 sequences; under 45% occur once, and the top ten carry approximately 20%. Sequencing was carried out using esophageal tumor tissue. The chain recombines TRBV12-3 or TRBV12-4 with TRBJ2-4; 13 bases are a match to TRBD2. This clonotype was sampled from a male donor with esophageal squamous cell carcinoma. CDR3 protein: CASSSRTSGGSSEQYF. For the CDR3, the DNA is TGTGCCAGCAGTTCGCGGACTAGCGGGGGTTCCTCCGAGCAGTACTTT.